One and the same sample provided the 23 T cell receptor beta chains below, sequenced in a study of T cell repertoires in aging, cancer and after chemotherapy. TRB rearrangements spanning V, D and J were amplified using mixed TRB-A/B primers. TCRdb reprocessed the multiplex PCR reads with MiXCR, giving one entry per CDR3 protein. Of over 1,100 distinct CDR3 sequences listed, less than 45% are singletons. The template was genomic DNA from peripheral blood, not RNA. The specimen sequenced was blood. These receptors were obtained from a human donor with a solid tumor.

This chain connects TRBV6-1 to TRBJ2-6; D perhaps matches TRBD1 (6 bases). This CDR3 is built from 19 residues. Germline V gene lookup returns CDR1 MNHNS and CDR2 SASEGT. The germline V and J ends were trimmed by 1 base and 7 bases, with 23 bases remaining between them. As DNA, the CDR3 is TGTGCCAGCAGTGAAGGCCAGGGGCCCTTTCTCTGGGGCGCCAACGTCCTGACTTTC. Protein: CASSEGQGPFLWGANVLTF.

This clonotype was observed a few times. The gene calls are TRBV12-3 or TRBV12-4 and TRBJ1-5, with TRBD1 identical over 8 bases. With V trimmed by 6 bases and J by 5 bases, 6 bases remained unmatched. CDR3 size: 14 residues. The CDR3 nucleotides are TGTGCCAGCAGCCCGGACAGGGAAGATCAGCCCCAGCATTTT. Its translation is CASSPDREDQPQHF.

The chain combines TRBV4-3 with TRBJ2-1; a weak D match, TRBD2 (5 bases). V lost 1 base to trimming and J lost 6 bases, with 10 bases between them. The CDR3 runs 14 residues. Germline CDR1 LGHNA, CDR2 YSLEER. The DNA of the CDR3 is TGCGCCAGCAGCCAAGTGGCTAGCTCCAATGAGCAGTTCTTC. Translated: CASSQVASSNEQFF.

V is TRBV11-2 and J is TRBJ1-2; D ambiguous. The CDR3 is made up of 14 amino acids. CDR1 is SGHAT and CDR2 is FQNNGV in the germline V gene. Trimming stripped 5 bases from V and 5 bases from J, with 15 bases between. In DNA, the CDR3 is TGTGCCAGCAGCCCAGTGGGCAGCTCTTATGGCTACACCTTC. This gives the protein CASSPVGSSYGYTF.

This clonotype has just a few counts. V gene TRBV10-2 combines with J gene TRBJ1-2, with no clear D. Trimming took off 10 bases at V and 4 bases at J, with 16 bases between the two ends. This CDR3 spans 13 amino acids. The germline gives CDR1 WSHSY, CDR2 SAAADI. This CDR3 is CATLTVLPYGYTF. For the CDR3, the DNA is TGCGCCACCCTAACGGTTTTACCCTATGGCTACACCTTC.

A remark on this clonotype: A much larger clone sits a single nucleotide away, making a read error possible. This rearrangement joins TRBV29-1 to TRBJ2-3; D may be TRBD2 (7 bases). Trimming took 8 bases from V and 6 from J, leaving 21 bases between them. Germline CDR1 reads SQVTM; CDR2 reads ANQGSEA. The CDR3 is made up of 14 amino acids. The CDR3 loop is CSTSTRGGADTQYF. Written as DNA, the CDR3 is TGCAGCACCTCTACTAGGGGGGGGGCGGATACGCAGTATTTT.

The rearrangement uses TRBV5-6 and TRBJ1-2; 8 bases are shared with TRBD1. V gave up 3 bases and J gave up 5 bases; unmatched junction bases: 9. Germline V gene lookup returns CDR1 SGHDT and CDR2 YYEEEE. The CDR3 extends over 15 amino acids. As DNA, the CDR3 is TGTGCCAGCAGCTCGACAGGGGAGGGAGAATATGGCTACACCTTC. It codes for CASSSTGEGEYGYTF.

This clonotype was recorded a few times. The V gene is TRBV10-3, the J gene TRBJ1-2, with a weak D call TRBD1 (6 bases). CDR1 ENHRY and CDR2 SYGVKD come from the germline V gene. This CDR3 has 14 residues. The V end was cut by 4 bases, the J end by 2 bases, with 11 bases between. The CDR3 here is CAISGNRENYGYTF. Here the CDR3 DNA reads TGTGCCATCAGTGGGAACAGGGAGAACTATGGCTACACCTTC.

Comment on this clonotype: This clone may be a read error of a much larger clone one base away. The chain couples TRBV7-9 to TRBJ2-3; TRBD2 matches 10 bases. J gave up 6 bases and V 6 bases, and 6 bases lay outside the gene matches. Germline loops: CDR1 SEHNR, CDR2 FQNEAQ (reference sequence). There are 14 residues in the CDR3. CDR3 sequence (DNA): TGTGCCAGCAGATTTTCTAGCGGGGGCGATACGCAGTATTTT. Translation: CASRFSSGGDTQYF.

This clonotype was seen only a few times. J is TRBJ1-2 and V is TRBV5-4, with a tentative D call TRBD1 (5 bases). V dropped 5 bases and J dropped 4 bases, with 18 bases sitting between them. Germline values: CDR1 SGHNT, CDR2 YYREEE (reference sequence). The CDR3 has 15 amino acids. This CDR3 reads CASRGRGREGYGYTF. The CDR3 coding sequence is TGTGCCAGCAGGGGGAGAGGCAGGGAAGGCTATGGCTACACCTTC.

J is TRBJ2-6 and V is TRBV28, with D uncertain. The CDR3 sequence is 18 residues long. CDR1 is MDHEN and CDR2 is SYDVKM in the germline V gene. V was trimmed by 3 bases and J by 0 bases, leaving 15 bases between them. The CDR3 is CASSFVPTRVSGANVLTF. As DNA, the CDR3 is TGTGCCAGCAGTTTCGTTCCGACAAGAGTCTCTGGGGCCAACGTCCTGACTTTC.

The genes are TRBV25-1 and TRBJ1-1, with 7 bases that match TRBD1. After removal of 6 bases from V and 4 bases from J, the junction contained 11 bases not matched to a gene. The CDR3 loop spans 15 amino acids. Per the germline V gene, CDR1 is MGHDK and CDR2 is SYGVNS. CDR3 in DNA: TGTGCCAGCAGACAAGGGGGCGACTTGGGCACTGAAGCTTTCTTT. This codes for CASRQGGDLGTEAFF.

This clonotype was seen only a few times. The chain employs TRBV5-4 and TRBJ2-7; D is unclear. The CDR3 spans 13 residues. Germline CDR1 and CDR2: SGHNT and YYREEE (reference sequence). The germline V and J ends were trimmed by 2 bases and 7 bases, with 13 bases remaining between them. The CDR3 here is CASSFFAQREQYF. The CDR3 nucleotides are TGTGCCAGCAGCTTCTTCGCCCAGAGGGAGCAGTACTTC.

This clonotype is classed as large. The chain has TRBV6-5 and TRBJ1-2, with 8 bases matching TRBD1. V was clipped by 5 bases and J by 7 bases; unmatched bases: 12. The CDR3 totals 15 residues. In germline, CDR1 is MNHEY, CDR2 SVGAGI. CDR3 DNA sequence: TGTGCCAGCAGTACCCGGACAGGGCAGGCTCGTGGCTACACCTTC. This translates into CASSTRTGQARGYTF.

V gene TRBV12-3 or TRBV12-4 combines with J gene TRBJ1-2; no definite D call. V gave up 4 bases and J gave up 0 bases, with 12 bases separating them. The length of the CDR3 is 15 residues. The CDR3 nucleotides read TGTGCCAGCAGTTCCGCACGAGCAACTAACTATGGCTACACCTTC. Amino acids: CASSSARATNYGYTF.

This clonotype showed up just a few times. This chain joins TRBV7-9 and TRBJ1-4, with D uncertain. Trimming stripped 5 bases from V and 2 bases from J, with 15 bases between. Per the germline V gene, CDR1 is SEHNR and CDR2 is FQNEAQ (reference sequence). The CDR3 length is 16 residues. CDR3: CASSTRFSETNEKLFF. CDR3 DNA: TGTGCCAGCAGCACCCGTTTCAGTGAGACTAATGAAAAACTGTTTTTT.

V usage is TRBV11-2 and J usage is TRBJ2-2; TRBD2 is a possible D gene (5 bases). V lost 1 base and J 5 bases, leaving 11 bases between the germline ends. The V gene's germline CDR1 is SGHAT and CDR2 FQNNGV. The CDR3 length is 15 residues. CDR3 region: CASSLVRVKTGELFF. CDR3 DNA sequence: TGTGCCAGCAGCTTAGTGAGGGTGAAAACCGGGGAGCTGTTTTTT.

This sequence joins TRBV25-1 and TRBJ1-2, with a possible D match to TRBD1 (6 bases). Germline lookup yields CDR1 MGHDK and CDR2 SYGVNS. The CDR3 is 14 amino acids. V lost 1 base and J lost 8, with 14 bases in between. CDR3 protein: CASSESRGTRGYTF. In nucleotides, the CDR3 is TGTGCCAGCAGTGAATCCCGGGGGACAAGAGGCTACACCTTC.

The sample holds a few counts of this clonotype. This rearrangement joins TRBV30 to TRBJ2-5, with D perhaps matching TRBD1 (6 bases). This CDR3 contains 12 residues. Germline values: CDR1 GTSNPN, CDR2 SVGIG (reference sequence). V was pared by 2 bases and J by 5 bases, with 9 bases between. Here the CDR3 reads CAWSSQGETQYF. CDR3 nucleotide sequence: TGTGCCTGGAGTTCGCAGGGGGAGACCCAGTACTTC. Drawing the rest from reference TRBV30 and TRBJ2-5, the complete variable domain is SQTIHQWPATLVQPVGSPLSLECTVEGTSNPNLYWYRQAAGRGLQLLFYSVGIGQISSEVPQNLSASRPQDRQFILSSKKLLLSDSGFYLCAWSSQGETQYFGPGTRLLVL.

This clonotype has just a few counts. The chain combines TRBV25-1 with TRBJ2-1, with 11 positions matching TRBD1. The CDR3 is made up of 20 amino acids. V lost 4 bases and J lost 0; bases outside the gene matches: 14. Germline V lookup: CDR1 MGHDK, CDR2 SYGVNS. CDR3 sequence: CASSAPPGQGARSSYNEQFF. The CDR3 DNA follows: TGTGCCAGCAGTGCCCCTCCTGGACAGGGGGCTCGGAGCTCCTACAATGAGCAGTTCTTC.

The rearrangement uses TRBV4-3 and TRBJ2-7; weak D call: TRBD1 (6 bases). V was shortened by 2 bases and J by 1 base, with 12 bases between the two germline ends. The germline V gene encodes CDR1 LGHNA and CDR2 YSLEER. CDR3 size: 15 residues. DNA for the CDR3: TGCGCCAGCAGCCAAAGACAGGAACCTTCCTACGAGCAGTACTTC. Translation: CASSQRQEPSYEQYF.

The gene calls are TRBV6-6 and TRBJ2-5, with 8 bases that match TRBD2. After removal of 5 bases from V and 2 bases from J, the junction contained 7 bases not matched to a gene. Germline CDR1 reads MNHNY; CDR2 reads SVGAGI (reference sequence). The CDR3 covers 15 residues. In DNA form, the CDR3 reads TGTGCCAGCAGTCGGGGGGGACATCCACAAGAGACCCAGTACTTC. It is translated as CASSRGGHPQETQYF.

This sequence joins TRBV19 and TRBJ1-3, with TRBD1 matching over 8 bases. The germline gives CDR1 LNHDA, CDR2 SQIVND (reference sequence). The CDR3 loop spans 16 amino acids. V shed 8 bases, J shed 1 base, and the junction held 10 bases outside the gene matches. The CDR3 DNA follows: TGTGCCAGTTCCAGGGGGCGTCGGGCATCTGGAAACACCATATATTTT. Amino acid sequence: CASSRGRRASGNTIYF.